The sequence of this TCR beta chain was determined in a study of T cells in Graves' hyperthyroidism and ophthalmopathy. A word on this clonotype: Compared with germline, one end of the junction differs, possibly owing to a read error.

Regions amplified from RNA transcripts were the TCR beta CDR3 regions. A set of HTBI primers served as the primers for a first-round RT-PCR of the TCR CDR3. TCRdb processed the multiplex PCR reads anew with MiXCR; each CDR3 protein has one entry. This sample has 700,000 or so distinct CDR3 sequences, with roughly 15% found just once. CDR3 length: 16 amino acids. The V gene's germline CDR1 is MNHEY and CDR2 SMNVEV (reference sequence). The rearrangement uses TRBV27 and TRBJ2-1, with 7 bases lining up with TRBD1. The receptor comes from a man aged 18 to 30 with Graves' hyperthyroidism. The sequenced sample was blood. The DNA for the CDR3 is TGTGTCAGCAGTTTAAGTACAGGGGTCTCCTACAATGAGCAGTTCTTC. Protein: CVSSLSTGVSYNEQFF.